This is a list of T cell receptor beta chains from one sample in a study of STAT5B mutations in CD4+ large granular lymphocyte leukemia. Libraries were prepared by immunoSEQ multiplex PCR; TCRdb keeps only in-frame clonotypes and omits some of them. The table includes about 18,000 clones, about four fifths detected once. The sample was CD4+ T cells from blood buffy coats. These receptors originate from a human donor in good health. CDR3s include the opening cysteine and the closing phenylalanine or tryptophan. A D gene is named only where the DNA matches it firmly. Clone size, where shown, is once, few, many, or a class for clones that have expanded.

j_gene	d_gene	v_gene	abundance	CDR3nt	CDR3aa
TRBJ1-4	TRBD1	TRBV10-3	NA	TGTGCCATCAGTGACGGAGGGGGCAATGAAAAACTGTTTTTT	CAISDGGGNEKLFF
TRBJ1-2	TRBD1	TRBV30	NA	TGTGCCTGGTCCAGACAGGGGTCGGTGGGCTACACCTTC	CAWSRQGSVGYTF
TRBJ1-2	NA	TRBV9	NA	TGTGCCAGCAGTGCTGGACCCCTCCCAAACTATGGCTACACCTTC	CASSAGPLPNYGYTF
TRBJ2-7	NA	TRBV20-1	NA	TGCAGCGCGAGGAACTACGATGAGCAGTACTTC	CSARNYDEQYF
TRBJ2-7	TRBD1	TRBV2	NA	TGTGCCTCTACTCGACAGGGCTTAGGCGAGCAGTACTTC	CASTRQGLGEQYF
TRBJ2-1	NA	TRBV2	once	TGTGCCAGCAAAAGGGGACGTACTAGGTCCAATGAGCAGTTCTTC	CASKRGRTRSNEQFF
TRBJ1-5	NA	TRBV25-1	once	TGTGCCAGCAGTGAGCAGGGAGTGGGCAATCAGCCCCAGCATTTT	CASSEQGVGNQPQHF
TRBJ2-3	NA	TRBV30	few	TGTGCCTGGAGGGTAGGCGGGACAACCACAGATACGCAGTATTTT	CAWRVGGTTTDTQYF
TRBJ1-1	NA	TRBV2	few	TGTGCCAGCAGTGAGCTGCGGGGGTGGAACACTGAAGCTTTCTTT	CASSELRGWNTEAFF
TRBJ1-1	TRBD1	TRBV6-1	NA	TGTGCCAGCAGTCTAGGGGGCAAAAGCACTGAAGCTTTCTTT	CASSLGGKSTEAFF
TRBJ2-2	TRBD2	TRBV11-3	NA	TGTGCCAGCAGCCCGCTAGCGGGAGTGGGCACCGGGGAGCTGTTTTTT	CASSPLAGVGTGELFF
TRBJ2-7	NA	TRBV6-1	NA	TGTGCCAGCAGTGCACAGTCCTACGAGCAGTACTTC	CASSAQSYEQYF
TRBJ1-2	TRBD1	TRBV10-3	NA	TGTGCCACCGTGGGACAGCAAACTAACTATGGCTACACCTTC	CATVGQQTNYGYTF
TRBJ2-2	TRBD1	TRBV28	NA	TGTGCCAGCAGTCTTGACAGGGTCACCGGGGAGCTGTTTTTT	CASSLDRVTGELFF
TRBJ2-5	NA	TRBV2	NA	TGTGCCAGCAGTGAAAGGAACAGTCGGCAAGAGACCCAGTACTTC	CASSERNSRQETQYF
TRBJ1-2	NA	TRBV19	NA	TGTGCCAGTAGTGCCTACAGGGACCTGACCTTC	CASSAYRDLTF
TRBJ1-5	NA	TRBV21-1	NA	TGTGCCAGCAGCAAAGCGCGGGTCCAGCCCCAGCATTTT	CASSKARVQPQHF
TRBJ2-2	TRBD1	TRBV7-9	NA	TGTGCCAGCAGCCACAGGGGTAGGAACACCGGGGAGCTGTTTTTT	CASSHRGRNTGELFF
TRBJ2-1	NA	TRBV6-6	NA	TGTGCCAGCAGTTACTCTCGGGTGTACAATGAGCAGTTCTTC	CASSYSRVYNEQFF
TRBJ1-5	TRBD1	TRBV27	few	TGTGCCAGCAGTTTCCTGGACAGGAGCCATCAGCCCCAGCATTTT	CASSFLDRSHQPQHF
TRBJ2-4	TRBD1	TRBV30	NA	TGTGCCTGGAGCGGACGACAGGGTTCCAAAAACATTCAGTACTTC	CAWSGRQGSKNIQYF
TRBJ2-3	NA	TRBV30	NA	TGTGCCTGGAGTGATGGTGCCAGCACAGATACGCAGTATTTT	CAWSDGASTDTQYF
TRBJ2-3	TRBD2	TRBV15	NA	TGTGCCACCAGCAGTCCGAGGACTAGCGGGAGTGTAACAGATACGCAGTATTTT	CATSSPRTSGSVTDTQYF
TRBJ2-2	NA	TRBV12-5	once	TGTGCTAGTGGTTTGGCCACGCTCCCGGGGACACGAAACACCGGGGAGCTGTTTTTT	CASGLATLPGTRNTGELFF
TRBJ2-2	NA	TRBV7-6	NA	TGTGCCAGCAGCTTAGAGGGGCGGACCGGGGAGCTGTTTTTT	CASSLEGRTGELFF
TRBJ2-3	NA	TRBV25-1	NA	TGTGCCAGCAGTGGGCCCACAGATACGCAGTATTTT	CASSGPTDTQYF
TRBJ1-2	TRBD1	TRBV4-2	NA	TGTGCCAGCAGCCAAGCAGGGGGACAGGGGGCTTATGGCTACACCTTC	CASSQAGGQGAYGYTF
TRBJ1-4	TRBD1	TRBV7-9	NA	TGTGCCAGCAGCCCCCTGTCGACAGGGCGAGATGAAAAACTGTTTTTT	CASSPLSTGRDEKLFF
TRBJ2-7	NA	TRBV10-3	NA	TGTGCCATCAGTCTAGCGATATCAGCCTACGAGCAGTACTTC	CAISLAISAYEQYF
TRBJ2-5	NA	TRBV10-1	NA	TGCGCCAGCAGTGACCCGATGCGGGTGACCCAGTACTTC	CASSDPMRVTQYF
TRBJ2-2	TRBD2	TRBV29-1	once	TGCAGCGTTGTGTTGCGCGGGAGGACCGGGGAGCTGTTTTTT	CSVVLRGRTGELFF
TRBJ2-7	TRBD1	TRBV25-1	once	TGTGCCAGCAGTGAGGCACGGACAGGGGATTCCGAGCAGTACTTC	CASSEARTGDSEQYF
TRBJ1-2	TRBD1	TRBV28	few	TGTGCCAGCAGGCCCGGGACAGGGGCCCGCTACACCTTC	CASRPGTGARYTF
TRBJ1-4	NA	TRBV6-6	NA	TGTGCCAGTGACCTCCGCCTGGGTGAAAAACTGTTTTTT	CASDLRLGEKLFF
TRBJ1-1	NA	TRBV30	NA	TGTGCCTGGAGTCCACTCGTTGGCAGTGAAGCTTTCTTT	CAWSPLVGSEAFF
TRBJ1-2	NA	TRBV9	NA	TGTGCCAGCAGCGTAGGAGGGGCAGGGGTAGGCTACACCTTC	CASSVGGAGVGYTF
TRBJ2-2	NA	TRBV5-6	NA	TGTGCCAGCAGCTTAGTAGGCGGGGAGCTGTTTTTT	CASSLVGGELFF
TRBJ2-4	NA	TRBV11-2	NA	TGTGCCAGCAGCTTTGGGGGGGGGCTAGCCAAAAACATTCAGTACTTC	CASSFGGGLAKNIQYF
TRBJ1-5	NA	TRBV18	NA	TGTGCCAGCTCAGGGGGGAGTAGCAATCAGCCCCAGCATTTT	CASSGGSSNQPQHF
TRBJ1-2	NA	TRBV6-5	NA	TGTGCCAGCAGACCCAACCTGAACTATGGCTACACCTTC	CASRPNLNYGYTF
TRBJ2-5	NA	TRBV30	NA	TGTGCCTGGAGCCACCAGGGTCCGGAGACCCAGTACTTC	CAWSHQGPETQYF
TRBJ2-1	TRBD2	TRBV10-3	NA	TGTGCCATCAGTGGAAAAGCGGGAGGTGGTTACAATGAGCAGTTCTTC	CAISGKAGGGYNEQFF
TRBJ2-7	NA	TRBV5-4	once	TGTGCCAGCAGTCCCTCGGCAGCCTCCTACGAGCAGTACTTC	CASSPSAASYEQYF
TRBJ2-1	TRBD2	TRBV5-4	NA	TGTGCCAGCAGCTACGATAGCGGGAGTATCTACAATGAGCAGTTCTTC	CASSYDSGSIYNEQFF
TRBJ2-7	NA	TRBV6-5	NA	TGTGCCAGCAGTTACTCTAACGGGATTCAGTACTTC	CASSYSNGIQYF
TRBJ1-5	NA	TRBV2	few	TGTGCCAGCAGTGGTGGGACACATAGCAATCAGCCCCAGCATTTT	CASSGGTHSNQPQHF
TRBJ2-5	NA	TRBV27	NA	TGTGCCAGCAGTTATGCGGGGCAAGAGACCCAGTACTTC	CASSYAGQETQYF
TRBJ2-3	NA	TRBV18	NA	TGTGCCAGCTCACCCAGGGGGGGTAAGAGCACAGATACGCAGTATTTT	CASSPRGGKSTDTQYF
TRBJ2-3	NA	TRBV9	NA	TGTGCCAGCAGCGTAGTAGACCTTGGCACAGATACGCAGTATTTT	CASSVVDLGTDTQYF
TRBJ1-3	NA	TRBV14	NA	TGTGCCAGCAGCCATCTCGCCGGGCCCCCAGGCGCTGGAAACACCATATATTTT	CASSHLAGPPGAGNTIYF
TRBJ2-1	TRBD2	TRBV30	NA	TGTGCCTCCACTCGAGCGGGAACCCTAAATGAGCAGTTCTTC	CASTRAGTLNEQFF
TRBJ1-2	TRBD1	TRBV18	NA	TGTGCCAGCTCACCTACCGGGACAGGGTATGGCTACACCTTC	CASSPTGTGYGYTF
TRBJ2-3	NA	TRBV18	NA	TGTGCCAGCTCGACAGTGCATAGCACAGATACGCAGTATTTT	CASSTVHSTDTQYF
TRBJ2-1	NA	TRBV2	NA	TGTGCCAGCAGGGACCGGGTCACAGGGTTAGGTGAGCAGTTCTTC	CASRDRVTGLGEQFF
TRBJ1-2	NA	TRBV5-4	once	TGTGCCAGCAGCTTGGCCGGGGGACCTTTCTATGGCTACACCTTC	CASSLAGGPFYGYTF
TRBJ1-4	NA	TRBV25-1	NA	TGTGCCAGCAGTGAATTGACCGCAACTAATGAAAAACTGTTTTTT	CASSELTATNEKLFF
TRBJ2-1	TRBD2	TRBV6-5	NA	TGTGCCAGCAGAATTAGCGGGAGACCCTTCGATGAGCAGTTCTTC	CASRISGRPFDEQFF
TRBJ2-7	TRBD2	TRBV5-4	NA	TGTGCCAGCAGCACGACTAGCGGGTCCTACGAGCAGTACTTC	CASSTTSGSYEQYF
TRBJ1-1	NA	TRBV4-1	once	TGCGCCAGCAGCCGGGGGGGAATGATTGAAGCTTTCTTT	CASSRGGMIEAFF